The entry below gives a single T cell receptor beta chain sequence along with its context. Germline CDR1 SGHKS, CDR2 YYEKEE (reference sequence). The CDR3 runs 16 residues. V was shortened by 4 bases and J by 0 bases, with 11 bases between the two germline ends. These data come from a study of blood T cell repertoires in COVID-19. The authors' processing: Nucleated cell counts were estimated from reference gene primer amplification. Method: immunoSEQ multiplex PCR; TCRdb's copy keeps in-frame clones and lacks some. V, J and clone size are those of that table, while D and trimming were read from the DNA. The repertoire holds about 190,000 clones, with 80% to 90% as singletons.

This receptor was identified in a man between 25 and 39 years old with acute or convalescent COVID-19. The chain recombines TRBV5-5 with TRBJ2-6; the D is unclear. Sequences were obtained from peripheral blood. The CDR3 protein is CASSVKQNSGANVLTF. The DNA for the CDR3 is TGTGCCAGCAGCGTAAAACAGAACTCTGGGGCCAACGTCCTGACTTTC.